This record looks at one T cell receptor beta chain sequence and its context. As yet, its antigen is unknown. These data originate in a study of cytomegalovirus exposure and HLA in healthy donors. Findings and limits, study-wide: Accurate HLA-A and HLA-B prediction from TCR beta sequences was reported for most subjects.

Germline V gene sequence: CDR1 MNHNS, CDR2 SASEGT. V was cut by 5 bases and J by 1 base, with 15 bases left in between. The CDR3 sequence is 15 residues long. Vbeta (60) and Jbeta (13) primers were used in the PCR. Only in-frame clones appear in the TCRdb table, and some are missing; sequencing was by immunoSEQ multiplex PCR. This sample contains around 140,000 clones. The gene calls are TRBV6-1 and TRBJ2-7; tentative D call: TRBD1 (5 bases). The origin of this receptor is a woman aged 18-29 years in good health and CMV-seronegative. The specimen was PBMCs. CDR3 nucleotides: TGTGCCAGCAGTCGCGACAGCGATGGATCCTACGAGCAGTACTTC. It codes for CASSRDSDGSYEQYF.